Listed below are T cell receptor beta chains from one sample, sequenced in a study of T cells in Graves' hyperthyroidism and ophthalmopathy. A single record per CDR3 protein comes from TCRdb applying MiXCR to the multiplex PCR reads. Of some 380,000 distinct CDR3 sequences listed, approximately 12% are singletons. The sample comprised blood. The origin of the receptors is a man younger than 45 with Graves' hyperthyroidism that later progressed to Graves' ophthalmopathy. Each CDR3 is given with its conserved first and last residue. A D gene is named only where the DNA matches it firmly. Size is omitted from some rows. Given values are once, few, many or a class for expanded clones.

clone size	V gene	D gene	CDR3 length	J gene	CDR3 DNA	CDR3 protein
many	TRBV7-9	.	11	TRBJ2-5	TGTGCCAGCAGTGCGGGGGAGACCCAGTACTTC	CASSAGETQYF
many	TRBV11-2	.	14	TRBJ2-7	TGTGCCAGCAGCTTAGACGGACCGTCCTACGAGCAGTACTTC	CASSLDGPSYEQYF
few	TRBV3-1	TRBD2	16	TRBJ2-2	TGTGCCAGCAGCCAACGGGTAGCGGGGGGGCTGGGGGAGCTGTTTTTT	CASSQRVAGGLGELFF
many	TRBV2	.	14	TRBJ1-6	TGTGCCAGCAGTGACAGGACACCTAATTCACCCCTCCACTTT	CASSDRTPNSPLHF
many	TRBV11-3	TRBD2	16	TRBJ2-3	TGTGCCAGCAGCTTAGGGCTAGCGGGGACCACAGATACGCAGTATTTT	CASSLGLAGTTDTQYF
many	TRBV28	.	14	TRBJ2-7	TGTGCCAGCAGTTTATCGGGGACGGCTACGGAGCAGTACTTC	CASSLSGTATEQYF
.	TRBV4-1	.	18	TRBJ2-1	TGCGCCAGCAGCCAGACCCTCCGACAGACGCTGGGATACAATGAGCAGTTCTTC	CASSQTLRQTLGYNEQFF
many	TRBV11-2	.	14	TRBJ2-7	TGTGCCAGCAGCTTAAGTCACTCCTCCTACGAGCAGTACTTC	CASSLSHSSYEQYF
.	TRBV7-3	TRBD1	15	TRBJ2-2	TGTGCCAGCAGCCACCGGGACAGGGGCTCCGGGGAGCTGTTTTTT	CASSHRDRGSGELFF
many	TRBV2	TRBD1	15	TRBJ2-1	TGTGCCAGCAGTGAGGAGACAGGGTTATACAATGAGCAGTTCTTC	CASSEETGLYNEQFF
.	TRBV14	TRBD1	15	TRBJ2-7	TGTGCCAGAAGAGCTTGGGACAGGGGGGGACGCGAGCAGTACTTC	CARRAWDRGGREQYF
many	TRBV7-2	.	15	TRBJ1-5	TGTGCCAGCAGCTTAGAACAGTATAGCAATCAGCCCCAGCATTTT	CASSLEQYSNQPQHF
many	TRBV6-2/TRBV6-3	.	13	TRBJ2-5	TGTGCCAGCAGGACCTCCGGGGGTCAGACCCAGTACTTC	CASRTSGGQTQYF
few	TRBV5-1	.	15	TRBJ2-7	TGCGCCAGCAGCTTGGGGGGGGCGGGTGACTACGAGCAGTACTTC	CASSLGGAGDYEQYF
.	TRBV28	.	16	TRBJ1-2	TGTGCCAGCAGTTTACCCCAGGGTCCGCGGTCGTATGGCTACACCTTC	CASSLPQGPRSYGYTF
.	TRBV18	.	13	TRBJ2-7	TGTGCCAGCTCACCAGGGATTAAGGACGAGCAGTACTTC	CASSPGIKDEQYF
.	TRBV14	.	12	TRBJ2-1	TGTGCCAGCAGCCACTCCTACAATGAGCAGTTCTTC	CASSHSYNEQFF
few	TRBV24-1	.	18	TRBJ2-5	TGTGCCACCAGTGATCCGTTTGGATCGAAGGGCCCTCAAGAGACCCAGTACTTC	CATSDPFGSKGPQETQYF
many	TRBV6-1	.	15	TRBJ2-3	TGTGCCAGCAGGATGGGGGAGGGGGGCACAGATACGCAGTATTTT	CASRMGEGGTDTQYF
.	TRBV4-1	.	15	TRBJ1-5	TGCGCCAGCAGCCAATCCAGGGGTAGCAATCAGCCCCAGCATTTT	CASSQSRGSNQPQHF
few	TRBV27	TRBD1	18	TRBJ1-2	TGTGCCAGCAGCCCCAAGGGACAGACCGCTTCGTATAACTATGGCTACACCTTC	CASSPKGQTASYNYGYTF
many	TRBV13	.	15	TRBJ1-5	TGTGCCAGCAGCTTAGGAGGGAGGGGGAGACAGCCCCAGCATTTT	CASSLGGRGRQPQHF
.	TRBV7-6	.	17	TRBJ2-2	TGTGCCAGCAGCTTGGAAGGCGGGTTCGGCTACACCGGGGAGCTGTTTTTT	CASSLEGGFGYTGELFF
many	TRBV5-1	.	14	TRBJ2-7	TGCGCCAGCAGCCCGCGACAGGCCTCCTACGAGCAGTACTTC	CASSPRQASYEQYF
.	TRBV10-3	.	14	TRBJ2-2	TGTGCCATCAGTGAGGTGGCGAACACCGGGGAGCTGTTTTTT	CAISEVANTGELFF
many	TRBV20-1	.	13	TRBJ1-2	TGCAGTGCTCCGCCCCGGACAGTTTATGGCTACACCTTC	CSAPPRTVYGYTF
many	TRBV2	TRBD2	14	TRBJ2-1	TGTGCCAGCAGTGGGGGACTAGCGCATAATGAGCAGTTCTTC	CASSGGLAHNEQFF
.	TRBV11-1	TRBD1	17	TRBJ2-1	TGTGCCAGCAGCTCCTCAGGACAGGGGGTGCGTAGCTTTTCGGAGTTCTTC	CASSSSGQGVRSFSEFF
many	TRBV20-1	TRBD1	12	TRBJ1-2	TGCAGTGCTTCCCGGGACAGCTATGGCTACACCTTC	CSASRDSYGYTF
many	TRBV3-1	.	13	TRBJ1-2	TGTGCCAGCAGCCAACAGGGGAACTATGGCTACACCTTC	CASSQQGNYGYTF
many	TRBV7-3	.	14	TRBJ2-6	TGTGCCAGCAGCCCGGTCTTTGGGGCCAACGTCCTGACTTTC	CASSPVFGANVLTF
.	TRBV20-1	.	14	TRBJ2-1	TGCAGTGCTAGCGGGGGCCCCTTGGGGAATGAGCAGTTCTTC	CSASGGPLGNEQFF
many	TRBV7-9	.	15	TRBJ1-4	TGTGCCAGCAGCCCCGGGACGGCAACTAATGAAAAACTGTTTTTT	CASSPGTATNEKLFF
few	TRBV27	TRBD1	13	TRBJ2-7	TGTGCCAGCTCTCGGACAGGGCAGTACGAGCAGTACTTC	CASSRTGQYEQYF
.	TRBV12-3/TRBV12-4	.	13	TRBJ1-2	TGTGCCAGCAGTTTCGAGCATAACTATGGCTACACCTTC	CASSFEHNYGYTF
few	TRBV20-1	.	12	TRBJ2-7	TGCAGTGCTAGTGCCCTCTCCTACGAGCAGTACTTC	CSASALSYEQYF
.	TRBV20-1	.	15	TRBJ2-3	TGCAGTGCTAGAGCTCCAGGGAAGGGAACAGATACGCAGTATTTT	CSARAPGKGTDTQYF
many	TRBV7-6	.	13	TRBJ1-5	TGTGCCAGCAGAAATAGGGGATGTCAGCCCCAGCATTTT	CASRNRGCQPQHF
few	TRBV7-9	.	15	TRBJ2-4	TGTGCCAGCAGCTCGGACAAACTAGCCAAAAACATTCAGTACTTC	CASSSDKLAKNIQYF
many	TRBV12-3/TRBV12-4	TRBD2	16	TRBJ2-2	TGTGCCAGGAGGTTGACTAGCGGGGGGTACACCGGGGAGCTGTTTTTT	CARRLTSGGYTGELFF
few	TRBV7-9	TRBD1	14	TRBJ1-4	TGTGCCAGCAGCGAAGGGACAGGGTTTGAAAAACTGTTTTTT	CASSEGTGFEKLFF
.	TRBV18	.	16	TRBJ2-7	TGTGCCAGCTCACCACGGCAGGGAAAGGGTGTTTACGAGCAGTACTTC	CASSPRQGKGVYEQYF
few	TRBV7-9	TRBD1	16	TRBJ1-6	TGTGCCAGCAGCGAAACCGGGACAGTCCGAAATTCACCCCTCCACTTT	CASSETGTVRNSPLHF
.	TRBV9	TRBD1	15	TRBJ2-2	TGTGCCAGCAGCGCAGGGGGCTATAACACCGGGGAGCTGTTTTTT	CASSAGGYNTGELFF
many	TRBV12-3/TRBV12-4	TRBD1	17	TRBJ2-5	TGTGCCAGCAGCAGACAGGGGCGGTGGGGGTACCAAGAGACCCAGTACTTC	CASSRQGRWGYQETQYF
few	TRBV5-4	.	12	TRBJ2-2	TGTGCCAGCAGCGCAGATATCGGGGAGCTGTTTTTT	CASSADIGELFF
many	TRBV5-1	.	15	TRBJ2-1	TGCGCCAGCACCGGGGACAGGACTAGTTACAATGAGCAGTTCTTC	CASTGDRTSYNEQFF
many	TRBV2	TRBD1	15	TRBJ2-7	TGTGCCAGCCGACAGGGTCGAAGGAGCTCCTACGAGCAGTACTTC	CASRQGRRSSYEQYF
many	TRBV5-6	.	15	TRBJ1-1	TGTGCCAGCAGCTACGATTACTCAGGGGTGACTGAAGCTTTCTTT	CASSYDYSGVTEAFF
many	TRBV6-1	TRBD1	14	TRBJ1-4	TGTGCCAGCCGGGGGGGACAGAGAAATGAAAAACTGTTTTTT	CASRGGQRNEKLFF
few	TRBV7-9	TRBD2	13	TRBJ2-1	TGTGCCAGCAGCCCAGACCTAGCGGGGGTGCTGTTCTTC	CASSPDLAGVLFF
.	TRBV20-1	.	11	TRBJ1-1	TGCAGTGCTACCAGGCGGCCTGAAGCTTTCTTT	CSATRRPEAFF
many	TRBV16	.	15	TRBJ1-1	TGTGCCAGCAGCCCTCGTGGAGGGGGGGGCACTGAAGCTTTCTTT	CASSPRGGGGTEAFF
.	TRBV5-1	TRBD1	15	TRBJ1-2	TGCGCCAGCAGCTTTGGTAGGACAGGGGGCGATGGCTACACCTTC	CASSFGRTGGDGYTF
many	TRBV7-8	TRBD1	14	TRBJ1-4	TGTGCCAGCAGCCTCAGGGGGCGTAGGGAAAAACTGTTTTTT	CASSLRGRREKLFF
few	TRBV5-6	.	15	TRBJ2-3	TGTGCCAGCAGCTCGACCTTGTGGGGCACAGATACGCAGTATTTT	CASSSTLWGTDTQYF
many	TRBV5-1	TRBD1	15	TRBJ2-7	TGCGCCAGCAGACTCTGGACAGGACAAGGTAACGAGCAGTACTTC	CASRLWTGQGNEQYF